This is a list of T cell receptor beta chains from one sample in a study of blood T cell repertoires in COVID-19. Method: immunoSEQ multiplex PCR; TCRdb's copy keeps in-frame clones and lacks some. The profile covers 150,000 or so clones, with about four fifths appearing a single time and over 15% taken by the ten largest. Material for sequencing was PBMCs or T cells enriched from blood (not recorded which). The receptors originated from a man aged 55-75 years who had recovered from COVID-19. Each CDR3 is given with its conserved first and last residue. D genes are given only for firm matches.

CDR3: CASSPWGPRSRKNIQYF; DNA: TGTGCCAGCAGCCCTTGGGGGCCACGGTCCAGAAAAAACATTCAGTACTTC; J: TRBJ2-4; length: 17; V: TRBV3-1/TRBV3-2; D: -
CDR3: CASSLAASGSRGYEQYF; DNA: TGTGCCAGCAGCTTAGCGGCTAGCGGGAGTCGGGGATACGAGCAGTACTTC; J: TRBJ2-7; length: 17; V: TRBV7-8; D: TRBD2
CDR3: CASSFGNGQNEKLFF; DNA: -; J: TRBJ1-4; length: 15; V: TRBV4-1; D: -
CDR3: CASSPAGHDNEQFF; DNA: TGTGCCAGCAGCCCGGCCGGACATGACAATGAGCAGTTCTTC; J: TRBJ2-1; length: 14; V: TRBV5-4; D: -
CDR3: CSVGTGGNQPQHF; DNA: TGCAGCGTCGGGACAGGTGGCAATCAGCCCCAGCATTTT; J: TRBJ1-5; length: 13; V: TRBV29-1; D: TRBD1
CDR3: CASSLALEQFF; DNA: TGTGCCAGCAGCTTGGCCCTTGAGCAGTTCTTC; J: TRBJ2-1; length: 11; V: TRBV5-6; D: -
CDR3: CATSGTMNTEAFF; DNA: TGTGCCACGTCCGGGACAATGAACACTGAAGCTTTCTTT; J: TRBJ1-1; length: 13; V: TRBV19; D: -
CDR3: CASSKLTLGGGYTF; DNA: TGTGCCAGCAGTAAACTGACTCTCGGGGGTGGCTACACCTTC; J: TRBJ1-2; length: 14; V: TRBV6-5; D: -
CDR3: CASSLSGLLQETQYF; DNA: TGTGCCAGCAGTTTATCGGGACTCCTCCAAGAGACCCAGTACTTC; J: TRBJ2-5; length: 15; V: TRBV27; D: -
CDR3: CASSLGLAEHEQYF; DNA: TGTGCCAGCAGCTTAGGACTAGCGGAACACGAGCAGTACTTC; J: TRBJ2-7; length: 14; V: TRBV5-6; D: TRBD2